This T cell receptor (beta chain) was observed in a study of blood T cell repertoires in COVID-19. Study-level information: The United States, Italy and Spain supplied acute and convalescent COVID-19 samples. T cells, B-cell-depleted T cells, or PBMCs supplied cDNA or gDNA.

Original methodology: Reference gene primer amplification in the assay estimated nucleated cell counts. Some clones are missing from TCRdb's copy, which holds only in-frame ones; the method was immunoSEQ multiplex PCR. The DNA gave D and trimming, while V, J and clone size come from that table. Among about 35,000 clones listed, 88% were seen once. V lost 1 base and J lost 9, with 13 bases in between. The germline V gene encodes CDR1 LGHDT and CDR2 YNNKEL (reference sequence). The CDR3 length is 13 residues. This chain links TRBV3-1 (or the pseudogene TRBV3-2) with TRBJ2-7; perhaps TRBD2 as D (7 bases). This sequence originates from a human donor in a cohort sampled during active COVID-19. The material sequenced was peripheral blood. In nucleotides, the CDR3 is TGTGCCAGCAGCCAAGTAGGGGGGGAAACGCAGTACTTC. Encoded protein: CASSQVGGETQYF.